Reported below is one T cell receptor (beta chain). As yet, its antigen is unknown. The table came from immunoSEQ multiplex PCR; TCRdb's copy has only in-frame clones and leaves some out. Here the sample spans around 66,000 clones, around 84% being singletons. The sample comes from a study of OX40 agonist ivuxolimab in advanced cancers. Study summary: Six ivuxolimab dose levels, 0.01 to 10 mg/kg, were given intravenously every 2 weeks.

The study, taken as a whole, reports: Both CD4+ and CD8+ T cell populations in blood had undergone clonal expansion by week 6 at 0.1 to 3.0 mg/kg. Average numbers of expanded clones were greater in CD8+ T cells than in CD4+.

The CDR3 extends over 17 amino acids. Trimming left V 1 base short and J 1 base short, with 16 bases between. Germline-derived CDR1 and CDR2 are SGHAT and FQNNGV. The origin of this receptor is an adult with an advanced solid tumor such as melanoma, head and neck, liver or kidney cancer. The chain recombines TRBV11-2 with TRBJ1-2, with D uncertain. The sample in question was CD4+ or CD8+ T cells sorted from blood, obtained in a trial of the OX40 agonist ivuxolimab. CDR3 nucleotides: TGTGCCAGCAGCTTAGTTCCGCTAGTCTCCATTAACTATGGCTACACCTTC. It is translated as CASSLVPLVSINYGYTF.